This TCR beta chain was sequenced in a study of CD8 T cells in Susac syndrome. RNA, at about 0.5 to 1 ug, was reverse transcribed with random hexamers. MiXCR was run by TCRdb on the immunoSEQ multiplex PCR reads, yielding one entry per CDR3 protein. The sample has about 130,000 distinct CDR3 sequences; 85% to 95% are singletons. Trimming stripped 3 bases from V and 2 bases from J, with 10 bases between. Germline values: CDR1 SGHNT, CDR2 YYREEE (reference sequence). This CDR3 has 14 amino acids. The TCR comes from a human donor with multiple sclerosis. The sequenced sample was CD8+ T cells from PBMCs. The chain carries TRBV5-4 and TRBJ2-3; TRBD1 might be the D (5 bases). Here the CDR3 DNA reads TGTGCCAGCAGCTGGACATTGGACACAGATACGCAGTATTTT. Translating it yields CASSWTLDTDTQYF.